The T cell receptor (beta chain) under discussion was sequenced for a study of OX40 agonist ivuxolimab in advanced cancers. Study-wide background: Therapy given before enrollment (anti-PD-1, anti-PD-L1 or anti-CTLA-4) was allowed, and roughly 41% had some. Partial responses were achieved by three patients, one with hepatocellular carcinoma and two with cutaneous melanoma. Study results and caveats: Relatively little clonal expansion, among the lowest observed, appeared in partial responders at 0.1-3.0 mg/kg. There were, on average, more expanded clones in CD8+ T cells than in CD4+.

With regard to this clone: Its antigen is unknown.

Measured with immunoSEQ multiplex PCR; TCRdb has only the in-frame clones, and not every one. The data show 25,000 to 35,000 clones, with approximately 91% seen just once and 38% held by the top ten. The starting material was CD4+ or CD8+ T cells sorted from blood, obtained in a trial of the OX40 agonist ivuxolimab. The TCR was taken from an adult with an advanced solid tumor such as melanoma, head and neck, liver or kidney cancer.

Here the CDR3 DNA reads TGTGCCACCAGCAGAGGGGACACTATCTCCTACGAGCAGTACTTC. The encoded protein is CATSRGDTISYEQYF. This chain connects TRBV15 to TRBJ2-7; maybe TRBD1 (6 bases). V lost 1 base and J 0 bases, leaving 10 bases between the germline ends. CDR1 LNHNV and CDR2 YYDKDF come from the germline V gene (reference sequence). There are 15 residues in the CDR3.